This T cell receptor beta chain originates from a study of identifying expanded T cells in peripheral blood. Study-wide points: Technical replicates showed 0.9 to 1.5 changed clones; roughly two weeks 15 to 20; four weeks 19.

The CDR3 sequence is 17 residues long. Trimming at V came to 3 bases and at J to 1 base, leaving 7 bases not matched to a gene. Germline V gives CDR1 SGHTA, CDR2 FQGTGA. No infections or other immune events were documented during collection. Comments on this clone: Its antigen is undetermined.

TCRdb's copy holds only in-frame clones and misses some; the assay was immunoSEQ multiplex PCR. The data hold around 130,000 clones, with approximately 86% observed a single time. The origin of this receptor is a person aged 18 to 70 in good health. Sequencing was carried out using blood. The chain combines TRBV7-3 with TRBJ2-1, with 9 bases fitting TRBD2. CDR3 sequence: CASSLSSGSFSYNEQFF. Written as DNA, the CDR3 is TGTGCCAGCAGCTTGAGTAGCGGGAGTTTTTCCTACAATGAGCAGTTCTTC.